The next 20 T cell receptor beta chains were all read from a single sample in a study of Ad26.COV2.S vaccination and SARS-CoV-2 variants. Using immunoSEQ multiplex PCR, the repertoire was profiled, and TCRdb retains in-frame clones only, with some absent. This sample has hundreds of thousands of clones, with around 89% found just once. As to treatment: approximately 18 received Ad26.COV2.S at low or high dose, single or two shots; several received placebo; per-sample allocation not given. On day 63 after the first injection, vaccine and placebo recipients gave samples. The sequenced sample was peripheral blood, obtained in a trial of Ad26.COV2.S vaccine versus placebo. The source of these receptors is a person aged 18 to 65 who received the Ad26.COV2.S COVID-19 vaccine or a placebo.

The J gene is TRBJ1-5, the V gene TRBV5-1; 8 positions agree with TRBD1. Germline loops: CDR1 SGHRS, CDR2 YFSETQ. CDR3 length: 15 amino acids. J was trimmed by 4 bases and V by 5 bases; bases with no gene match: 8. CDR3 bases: TGCGCCAGCAGGGAAGGACAGGGAAGAAATCAGCCCCAGCATTTT. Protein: CASREGQGRNQPQHF.

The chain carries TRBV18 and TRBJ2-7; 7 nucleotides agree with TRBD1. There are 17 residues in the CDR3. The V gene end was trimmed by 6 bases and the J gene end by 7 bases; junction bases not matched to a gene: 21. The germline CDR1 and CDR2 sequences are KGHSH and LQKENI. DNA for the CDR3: TGTGCCAGCTCCGCTCTCTACTTAGACAGGGTGGTAGAGGAGCAGTACTTC. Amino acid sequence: CASSALYLDRVVEEQYF.

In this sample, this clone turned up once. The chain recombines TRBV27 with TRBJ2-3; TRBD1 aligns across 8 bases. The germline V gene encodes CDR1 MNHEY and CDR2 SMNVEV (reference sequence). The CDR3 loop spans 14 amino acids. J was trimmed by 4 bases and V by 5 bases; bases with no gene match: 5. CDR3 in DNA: TGTGCCAGCAGTCTCAGGGACAGGTCAGATACGCAGTATTTT. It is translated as CASSLRDRSDTQYF.

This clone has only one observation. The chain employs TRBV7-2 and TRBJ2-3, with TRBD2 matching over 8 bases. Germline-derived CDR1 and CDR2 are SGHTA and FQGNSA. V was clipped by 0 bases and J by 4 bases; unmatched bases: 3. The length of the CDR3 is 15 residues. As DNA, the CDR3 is TGTGCCAGCAGCTTAGCAGCGGGGGCTGCAGATACGCAGTATTTT. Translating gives CASSLAAGAADTQYF.

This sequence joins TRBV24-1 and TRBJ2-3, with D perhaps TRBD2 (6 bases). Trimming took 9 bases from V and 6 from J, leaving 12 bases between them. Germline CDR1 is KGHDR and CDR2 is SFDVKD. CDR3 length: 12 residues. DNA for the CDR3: TGTGCCACCTCTATGAGCGGGGATACGCAGTATTTT. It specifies CATSMSGDTQYF.

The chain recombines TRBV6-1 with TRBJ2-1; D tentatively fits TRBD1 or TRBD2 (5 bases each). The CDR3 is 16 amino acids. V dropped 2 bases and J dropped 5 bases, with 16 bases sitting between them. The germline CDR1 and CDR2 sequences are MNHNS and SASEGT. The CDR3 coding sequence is TGTGCCAGCAGTGAATGGGGACGACGGGAACACAATGAGCAGTTCTTC. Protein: CASSEWGRREHNEQFF.

CDR3 region: CASSSIRGLGYGYTF. The CDR3 DNA reads TGTGCCAGCAGTTCAATCAGGGGATTAGGATATGGCTACACCTTC. The chain recombines TRBV27 with TRBJ1-2; perhaps TRBD1 as D (6 bases). The germline V gene encodes CDR1 MNHEY and CDR2 SMNVEV (reference sequence). V gave up 4 bases and J gave up 5 bases, with 17 bases separating them. The CDR3 spans 15 residues.

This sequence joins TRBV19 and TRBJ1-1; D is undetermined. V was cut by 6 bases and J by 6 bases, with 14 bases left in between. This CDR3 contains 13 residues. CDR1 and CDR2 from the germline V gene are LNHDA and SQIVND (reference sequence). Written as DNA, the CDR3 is TGTGCCAGTAGCCCCGCGGGCGTCGCTGAAGCTTTCTTT. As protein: CASSPAGVAEAFF.

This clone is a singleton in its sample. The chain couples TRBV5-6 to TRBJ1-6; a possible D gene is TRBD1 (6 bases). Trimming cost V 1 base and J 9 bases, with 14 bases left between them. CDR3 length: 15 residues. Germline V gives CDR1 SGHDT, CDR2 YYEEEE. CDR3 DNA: TGTGCCAGCAGCTTGACAGGGAATCTAGGTTCACCCCTCCACTTT. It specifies CASSLTGNLGSPLHF.

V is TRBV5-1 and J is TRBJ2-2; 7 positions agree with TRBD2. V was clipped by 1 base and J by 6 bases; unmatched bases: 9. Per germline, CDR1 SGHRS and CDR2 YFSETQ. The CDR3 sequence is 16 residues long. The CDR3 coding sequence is TGCGCCAGCAGCTTGAGCGAGGGAGGGCCTCCCGGGGAGCTGTTTTTT. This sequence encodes CASSLSEGGPPGELFF.

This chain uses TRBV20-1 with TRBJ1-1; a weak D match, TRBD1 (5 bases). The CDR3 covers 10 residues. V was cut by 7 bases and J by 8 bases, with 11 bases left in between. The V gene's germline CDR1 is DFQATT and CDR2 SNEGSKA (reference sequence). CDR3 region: CSVWDWEAFF. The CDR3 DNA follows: TGCAGTGTTTGGGACTGGGAAGCTTTCTTT.

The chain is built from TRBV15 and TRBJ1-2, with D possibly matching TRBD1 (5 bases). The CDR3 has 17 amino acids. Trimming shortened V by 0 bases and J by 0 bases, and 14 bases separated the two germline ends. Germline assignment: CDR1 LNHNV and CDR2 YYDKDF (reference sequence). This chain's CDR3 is CATSRDAWGETNYGYTF. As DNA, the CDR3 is TGTGCCACCAGCAGAGATGCCTGGGGGGAAACTAACTATGGCTACACCTTC.

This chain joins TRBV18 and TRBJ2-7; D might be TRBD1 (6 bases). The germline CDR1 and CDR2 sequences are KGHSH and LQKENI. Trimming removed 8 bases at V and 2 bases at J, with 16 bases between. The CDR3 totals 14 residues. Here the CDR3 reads CASRPGTSPYEQYF. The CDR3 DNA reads TGTGCCAGCCGCCCAGGGACATCTCCCTACGAGCAGTACTTC.

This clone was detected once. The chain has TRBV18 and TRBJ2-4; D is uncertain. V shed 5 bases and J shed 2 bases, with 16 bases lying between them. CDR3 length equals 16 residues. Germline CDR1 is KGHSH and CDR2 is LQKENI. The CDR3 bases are TGTGCCAGCTCATCAAATGGCTCAGCCCCCAAAAACATTCAGTACTTC. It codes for CASSSNGSAPKNIQYF.

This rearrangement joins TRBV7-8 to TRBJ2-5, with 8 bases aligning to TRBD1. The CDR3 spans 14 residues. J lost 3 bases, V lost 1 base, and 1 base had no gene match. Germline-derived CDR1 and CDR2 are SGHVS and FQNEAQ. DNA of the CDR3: TGTGCCAGCAGCTTAGTGACAGGGGAAGAGACCCAGTACTTC. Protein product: CASSLVTGEETQYF.

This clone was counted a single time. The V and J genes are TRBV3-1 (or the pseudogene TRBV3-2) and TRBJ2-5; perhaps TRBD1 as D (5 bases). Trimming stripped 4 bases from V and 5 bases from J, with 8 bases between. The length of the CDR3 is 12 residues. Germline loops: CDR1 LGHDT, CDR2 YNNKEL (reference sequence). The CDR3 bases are TGTGCCAGCAGCCGACAGAGGGAGACCCAGTACTTC. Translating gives CASSRQRETQYF.

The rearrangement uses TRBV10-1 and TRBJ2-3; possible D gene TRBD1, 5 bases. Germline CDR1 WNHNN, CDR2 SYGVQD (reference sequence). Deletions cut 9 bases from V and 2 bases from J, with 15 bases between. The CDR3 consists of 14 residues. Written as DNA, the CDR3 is TGCGCCAGTGGACCAGGGTCCGTCACAGATACGCAGTATTTT. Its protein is CASGPGSVTDTQYF.

DNA of the CDR3: TGTGCCAGCAGGGGGGGACCCGGCGGCACTGAAGCTTTCTTT. This sequence encodes CASRGGPGGTEAFF. The chain is built from TRBV27 and TRBJ1-1; maybe TRBD1 (5 bases). The CDR3 covers 14 residues. Deletions cut 6 bases from V and 4 bases from J, with 15 bases between. Germline values: CDR1 MNHEY, CDR2 SMNVEV (reference sequence).

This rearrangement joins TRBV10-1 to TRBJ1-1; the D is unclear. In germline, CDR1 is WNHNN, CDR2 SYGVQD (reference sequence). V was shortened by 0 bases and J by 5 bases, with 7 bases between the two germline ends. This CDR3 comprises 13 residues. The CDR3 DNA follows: TGCGCCAGCAGTGAGTCGAGGAGAACTGAAGCTTTCTTT. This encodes CASSESRRTEAFF.

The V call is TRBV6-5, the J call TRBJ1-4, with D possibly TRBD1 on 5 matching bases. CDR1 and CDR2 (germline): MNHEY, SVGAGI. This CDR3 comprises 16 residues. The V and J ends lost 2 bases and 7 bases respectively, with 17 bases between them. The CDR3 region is CASSYNLPRVGEKLFF. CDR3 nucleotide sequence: TGTGCCAGCAGTTACAACCTCCCCAGGGTGGGTGAAAAACTGTTTTTT.